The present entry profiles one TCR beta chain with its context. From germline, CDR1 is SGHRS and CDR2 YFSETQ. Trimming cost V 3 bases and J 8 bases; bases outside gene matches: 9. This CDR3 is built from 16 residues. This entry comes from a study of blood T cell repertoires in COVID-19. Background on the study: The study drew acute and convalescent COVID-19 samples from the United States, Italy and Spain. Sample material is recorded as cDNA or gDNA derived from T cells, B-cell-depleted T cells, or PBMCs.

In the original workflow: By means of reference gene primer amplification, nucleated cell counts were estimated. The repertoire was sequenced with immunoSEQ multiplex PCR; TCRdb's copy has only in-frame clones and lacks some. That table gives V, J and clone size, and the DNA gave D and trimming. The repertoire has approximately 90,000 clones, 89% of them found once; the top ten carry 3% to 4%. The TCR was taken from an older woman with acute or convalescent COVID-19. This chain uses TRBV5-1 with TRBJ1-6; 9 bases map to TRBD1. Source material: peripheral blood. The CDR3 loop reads CASSSISGTGYSPLHF. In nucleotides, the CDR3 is TGCGCCAGCAGCTCGATTTCCGGGACAGGGTATTCACCCCTCCACTTT.